These 29 T cell receptor beta chains came from one sample sequenced in a study of blood T cell repertoires in COVID-19. Here immunoSEQ multiplex PCR was the method, and the copy in TCRdb shows in-frame clones only, minus some. The sample lists roughly 330,000 clones; 88% were seen once. The sample consisted of peripheral blood. The receptors originated from a woman between 50 and 59 years old with active or convalescent COVID-19.

V usage is TRBV7-2 and J usage is TRBJ1-1; D gene unclear. Trimming removed 4 bases from V and 4 bases from J, with 10 bases in between. The germline V gene has CDR1 SGHTA and CDR2 FQGNSA. The CDR3 is 13 residues long. The CDR3 is CASSSFLSTEAFF. CDR3 bases: TGTGCCAGCAGCTCCTTCTTGAGCACTGAAGCTTTCTTT. Variable domain in full (rest from reference TRBV7-2 and TRBJ1-1): GAGVSQSPSNKVTEKGKDVELRCDPISGHTALYWYRQSLGQGLEFLIYFQGNSAPDKSGLPSDRFSAERTGGSVSTLTIQRTQQEDSAVYLCASSSFLSTEAFFGQGTRLTVV.

This chain joins TRBV29-1 and TRBJ1-2; weak D call: TRBD1 (6 bases). The V end lost 6 bases, the J end lost 2 bases, and 16 bases lay between the germline ends. Looked up from germline, CDR1 is SQVTM and CDR2 is ANQGSEA. The CDR3 is 14 residues long. The CDR3 nucleotides read TGCAGCGTCCCATCCTACAGGGCCAACTATGGCTACACCTTC. Amino acid sequence: CSVPSYRANYGYTF. Based on the CDR3 plus reference TRBV29-1 and TRBJ1-2, the full variable domain is SAVISQKPSRDICQRGTSLTIQCQVDSQVTMMFWYRQQPGQSLTLIATANQGSEATYESGFVIDKFPISRPNLTFSTLTVSNMSPEDSSIYLCSVPSYRANYGYTFGSGTRLTVV.

The chain links TRBV28 to TRBJ2-3, with 8 bases fitting TRBD2. V trimming: 7 bases; J trimming: 2 bases; junction bases outside the gene matches: 8. There are 15 residues in the CDR3. Per germline, CDR1 MDHEN and CDR2 SYDVKM. CDR3 loop: CASTPGGVVTDTQYF. CDR3 DNA sequence: TGTGCCAGCACCCCGGGGGGGGTGGTCACAGATACGCAGTATTTT.

V usage is TRBV15 and J usage is TRBJ1-4; D not certain. The CDR3 sequence is 15 residues long. The germline CDR1 and CDR2 sequences are LNHNV and YYDKDF (reference sequence). Trimming took 1 base from V and 3 from J, leaving 9 bases between them. The CDR3 sequence is CATSRAGGANEKLFF. CDR3 coding DNA: TGTGCCACCAGCAGAGCCGGCGGGGCTAATGAAAAACTGTTTTTT. Based on the CDR3 plus reference TRBV15 and TRBJ1-4, the full variable domain is DAMVIQNPRYQVTQFGKPVTLSCSQTLNHNVMYWYQQKSSQAPKLLFHYYDKDFNNEADTPDNFQSRRPNTSFCFLDIRSPGLGDTAMYLCATSRAGGANEKLFFGSGTQLSVL.

The sample holds one count of this clone. CDR3: CASSYSHRVGNTIYF. CDR3 nucleotide sequence: TGTGCCAGCAGTTACTCCCACAGGGTCGGAAACACCATATATTTT. The chain is built from TRBV6-5 and TRBJ1-3; tentatively, D is TRBD1 (6 bases). The V gene's germline CDR1 is MNHEY and CDR2 SVGAGI. This CDR3 is built from 15 residues. The V end was cut by 0 bases, the J end by 4 bases, with 10 bases between.

The chain has TRBV10-3 and TRBJ2-7; TRBD1 matches 7 bases. The CDR3 spans 15 residues. V shed 3 bases, J shed 5 bases, and the junction held 10 bases outside the gene matches. The germline V gene has CDR1 ENHRY and CDR2 SYGVKD. The CDR3 DNA sequence: TGTGCCATCAGTGAAGAACAGGGGTGGTCCAACGAGCAGTACTTC. It translates to CAISEEQGWSNEQYF.

The V gene is TRBV4-1, the J gene TRBJ1-1; D gene uncertain. Trimming removed 5 bases from V and 4 bases from J, with 20 bases in between. CDR1 is MGHRA, CDR2 YSYEKL, per germline. The CDR3 consists of 16 residues. The CDR3 nucleotides are TGCGCCAGCAGCTGGGATAGTGAGGGCGCGGGCACTGAAGCTTTCTTT. Its protein is CASSWDSEGAGTEAFF.

The chain uses TRBV12-5 and TRBJ2-3, with 10 bases aligning to TRBD2. This CDR3 comprises 17 residues. Germline assignment: CDR1 LGHNT and CDR2 FRNRAP. V shed 0 bases, J shed 5 bases, and the junction held 8 bases outside the gene matches. The CDR3 loop is CASGLVLAGSRRDTQYF. CDR3 bases: TGTGCTAGTGGTTTGGTACTAGCGGGGTCCCGAAGAGATACGCAGTATTTT.

The gene calls are TRBV28 and TRBJ2-7, with 7 bases that match TRBD1. The CDR3 is made up of 14 amino acids. CDR1 and CDR2 from the germline V gene are MDHEN and SYDVKM. Trimming at V came to 3 bases and at J to 2 bases, leaving 4 bases not matched to a gene. CDR3 DNA sequence: TGTGCCAGCAGTTTCGGGACAGCAACCTACGAGCAGTACTTC. It encodes CASSFGTATYEQYF.

V usage is TRBV27 and J usage is TRBJ2-7, with TRBD1 matching over 9 bases. This CDR3 is built from 15 residues. The V segment lost 5 bases and the J segment 5 bases; nucleotides outside the gene matches: 10. In germline, CDR1 is MNHEY, CDR2 SMNVEV (reference sequence). Here the CDR3 DNA reads TGTGCCAGCAGTCCATCGACAGGGGGGTTCGACGAGCAGTACTTC. The encoded protein is CASSPSTGGFDEQYF.

This chain connects TRBV7-8 to TRBJ1-1; D ambiguous. Germline-derived CDR1 and CDR2 are SGHVS and FQNEAQ. V lost 1 base to trimming and J lost 3 bases, with 12 bases between them. This CDR3 comprises 15 residues. The CDR3 sequence is CASSLEAQRDTEAFF. DNA for the CDR3: TGTGCCAGCAGCTTAGAGGCCCAGCGGGACACTGAAGCTTTCTTT.

This clone was seen just once. The rearrangement uses TRBV3-1 (or the pseudogene TRBV3-2) and TRBJ1-2; D gene unclear. V was trimmed by 7 bases and J by 6 bases, leaving 21 bases between them. The germline CDR1 and CDR2 sequences are LGHDT and YNNKEL (reference sequence). The CDR3 runs to 15 residues. CDR3 in amino acids: CASTIRSGSSDGYTF. The CDR3 DNA sequence: TGTGCCAGCACCATAAGGTCAGGTTCCTCGGATGGCTACACCTTC.

This clone has a single count. J is TRBJ2-3 and V is TRBV27; tentative D call: TRBD2 (6 bases). The CDR3 extends over 17 amino acids. From germline, CDR1 is MNHEY and CDR2 SMNVEV (reference sequence). Trimming pared 5 bases from V and 0 bases from J, leaving 18 bases between. The CDR3 nucleotides are TGTGCCAGCAGTCAAACCTCGACTAGTGGGAGCACAGATACGCAGTATTTT. Protein sequence: CASSQTSTSGSTDTQYF.

This chain's CDR3 is CATSNLAVGYNEQFF. The CDR3, as DNA: TGTGCCACCAGCAACTTAGCGGTGGGCTACAATGAGCAGTTCTTC. This sequence joins TRBV15 and TRBJ2-1; maybe TRBD2 (6 bases). Trimming shortened V by 4 bases and J by 3 bases, and 13 bases separated the two germline ends. This CDR3 contains 15 residues. Per the germline V gene, CDR1 is LNHNV and CDR2 is YYDKDF (reference sequence).

The chain employs TRBV5-1 and TRBJ2-1, with 7 positions matching TRBD2. V was clipped by 0 bases and J by 7 bases; unmatched bases: 7. The germline V gene has CDR1 SGHRS and CDR2 YFSETQ. The CDR3 runs 15 residues. The CDR3 region is CASSLEEWGGNEQFF. The CDR3 DNA reads TGCGCCAGCAGCTTGGAGGAGTGGGGAGGGAATGAGCAGTTCTTC.

The J gene is TRBJ2-2, the V gene TRBV19; no firm D call. Germline CDR1 is LNHDA and CDR2 is SQIVND (reference sequence). The CDR3 sequence is 16 residues long. The V gene lost 3 bases and the J gene lost 1 base, with 12 bases spanning the gap. CDR3: CASSIRYSGNTGELFF. The CDR3 DNA is TGTGCCAGTAGTATTCGATATTCGGGGAACACCGGGGAGCTGTTTTTT.

The chain has TRBV7-9 and TRBJ2-7; 11 bases match TRBD1. This CDR3 has 18 amino acids. Trimming took 5 bases from V and 3 from J; bases not matched to a gene: 15. Looked up from germline, CDR1 is SEHNR and CDR2 is FQNEAQ (reference sequence). Here the CDR3 reads CASSVEAPGTGGIYEQYF. The CDR3 coding sequence is TGTGCCAGCAGCGTTGAGGCTCCCGGGACAGGGGGTATCTACGAGCAGTACTTC.

This chain uses TRBV18 with TRBJ1-2, with a possible D match to TRBD1 (5 bases). Trimming took off 1 base at V and 3 bases at J, with 9 bases between the two ends. Looked up from germline, CDR1 is KGHSH and CDR2 is LQKENI. There are 14 residues in the CDR3. The CDR3 is CASSPQRGDYGYTF. The DNA of the CDR3 is TGTGCCAGCTCACCACAGCGGGGGGACTATGGCTACACCTTC.

This sequence joins TRBV7-2 and TRBJ2-3; 7 bases are shared with TRBD1. Germline assignment: CDR1 SGHTA and CDR2 FQGNSA. The CDR3 has 15 residues. After removal of 1 base from V and 6 bases from J, the junction contained 7 bases not matched to a gene. The CDR3 coding sequence is TGTGCCAGCAGCTTAGACAACAGGGGTTGGGATACGCAGTATTTT. It translates to CASSLDNRGWDTQYF.

The chain has TRBV7-3 and TRBJ2-2; 7 bases match TRBD2. This CDR3 has 16 amino acids. From germline, CDR1 is SGHTA and CDR2 FQGTGA. V gave up 11 bases and J gave up 3 bases; unmatched junction bases: 15. The CDR3 region has the DNA TGTGCCGTTAAAGGGCGGGGGATCCACGACACCGGGGAGCTGTTTTTT. This translates into CAVKGRGIHDTGELFF.

The J gene is TRBJ2-6, the V gene TRBV5-4, with D unresolved. Trimming removed 4 bases at V and 2 bases at J, with 13 bases between. Germline V lookup: CDR1 SGHNT, CDR2 YYREEE (reference sequence). The CDR3 length is 16 residues. CDR3 loop: CASSKSGLTGANVLTF. The DNA of the CDR3 is TGTGCCAGCAGCAAGTCCGGGTTGACTGGGGCCAACGTCCTGACTTTC.

The count of this clone is one. Other DNA sequences of this sample code for an identical CDR3. This chain joins TRBV28 and TRBJ2-5; 12 nucleotides align to TRBD1. Trimming removed 5 bases from V and 5 bases from J; junction bases left unmatched: 6. The CDR3 is made up of 15 amino acids. CDR1 MDHEN and CDR2 SYDVKM come from the germline V gene. The CDR3 DNA sequence: TGTGCCAGCAGTCCCCGGGACAGGGGGCGGGAGACCCAGTACTTC. This codes for CASSPRDRGRETQYF.

The gene calls are TRBV4-2 and TRBJ2-1; tentative D call: TRBD2 (6 bases). This CDR3 is built from 16 residues. Germline V gives CDR1 LGHNA, CDR2 YNFKEQ. V lost 1 base and J 5 bases, leaving 15 bases between the germline ends. The CDR3 loop is CASSQVRGAGDNEQFF. The CDR3 DNA sequence: TGTGCCAGCAGCCAAGTACGCGGGGCCGGGGACAATGAGCAGTTCTTC.

The chain couples TRBV5-4 to TRBJ1-6; TRBD1 agrees at 8 bases. The CDR3 extends over 15 amino acids. Germline-derived CDR1 and CDR2 are SGHNT and YYREEE (reference sequence). V dropped 4 bases and J dropped 9; count of bases not matched to a gene: 9. CDR3 in DNA: TGTGCCAGCAGCACACAGGGGGGAGTAAGTTCACCCCTCCACTTT. Residues: CASSTQGGVSSPLHF.

The rearrangement uses TRBV10-3 and TRBJ2-2; D is unclear. The V and J ends lost 1 base and 0 bases respectively, with 6 bases between them. The V gene's germline CDR1 is ENHRY and CDR2 SYGVKD. This CDR3 comprises 15 residues. CDR3 sequence: CAISEYEANTGELFF. In DNA, the CDR3 is TGTGCCATCAGTGAGTATGAGGCGAACACCGGGGAGCTGTTTTTT.

This clone was seen just once. The chain couples TRBV7-3 to TRBJ2-3; 12 bases are a match to TRBD2. The V gene's germline CDR1 is SGHTA and CDR2 FQGTGA. The V segment lost 1 base and the J segment 0 bases; nucleotides outside the gene matches: 8. The CDR3 loop spans 19 amino acids. DNA of the CDR3: TGTGCCAGCAGCTTAAAAAGGAGACTAGCGGGGGACAGCACAGATACGCAGTATTTT. Translating it yields CASSLKRRLAGDSTDTQYF.

The chain links TRBV2 to TRBJ1-2; D is ambiguous. The CDR3 extends over 12 amino acids. Germline V lookup: CDR1 SNHLY, CDR2 FYNNEI. V shed 3 bases and J shed 4 bases, with 6 bases lying between them. In nucleotides, the CDR3 is TGTGCCAGCAGTGATCAGGCCTATGGCTACACCTTC. Protein: CASSDQAYGYTF.

This chain uses TRBV27 with TRBJ2-3, with 12 bases fitting TRBD2. The CDR3 runs to 16 residues. CDR1 and CDR2 (germline): MNHEY, SMNVEV (reference sequence). V dropped 7 bases and J dropped 4; count of bases not matched to a gene: 9. CDR3 residues: CASKSPTSGSADTQYF. As DNA, the CDR3 is TGTGCCAGCAAATCCCCGACTAGCGGGAGTGCAGATACGCAGTATTTT.

V gene TRBV3-1 (or the pseudogene TRBV3-2) combines with J gene TRBJ2-7, with TRBD2 identical over 9 bases. The V gene end was trimmed by 2 bases and the J gene end by 0 bases; junction bases not matched to a gene: 11. There are 18 residues in the CDR3. Germline V gives CDR1 LGHDT, CDR2 YNNKEL (reference sequence). CDR3 in amino acids: CASSQPLLAGPHSYEQYF. CDR3 in DNA: TGTGCCAGCAGCCAACCTCTCCTAGCGGGGCCCCACTCCTACGAGCAGTACTTC.